A single sample gave rise to the 23 T cell receptor beta chains below, sequenced in a study of T cells in localized non-small cell lung cancer. The assay was immunoSEQ multiplex PCR, and TCRdb's table has in-frame clones only and misses some. This sample has 75,000 to 90,000 clones, with about 83% found just once. Sequences were derived from peripheral blood, sampled before any cancer treatment. These receptors were taken from a man between 40 and 70 years old with stage I lung adenocarcinoma.

The V and J genes are TRBV7-2 and TRBJ2-1; D may correspond to TRBD1 or TRBD2 (5 bases each). V dropped 1 base and J dropped 6 bases, with 7 bases sitting between them. The length of the CDR3 is 13 residues. Per germline, CDR1 SGHTA and CDR2 FQGNSA. CDR3 DNA: TGTGCCAGCAGCTTAGGGGACCTCAATGAGCAGTTCTTC. Translating it yields CASSLGDLNEQFF.

The chain employs TRBV2 and TRBJ2-3; D gene unclear. In germline, CDR1 is SNHLY, CDR2 FYNNEI. CDR3 size: 15 residues. The V end lost 7 bases, the J end lost 4 bases, and 18 bases lay between the germline ends. CDR3 region: CASTPDRRLADTQYF. The CDR3 region has the DNA TGTGCCAGCACCCCCGATCGGAGACTCGCAGATACGCAGTATTTT.

This clone showed up just a few times. V and J are TRBV12-5 and TRBJ2-3; 7 positions match TRBD2. This CDR3 region has 14 residues. J gave up 4 bases and V 6 bases, and 7 bases lay outside the gene matches. CDR1 LGHNT and CDR2 FRNRAP come from the germline V gene. CDR3 region: CASGPSGTADTQYF. The CDR3 bases are TGTGCTAGTGGCCCGAGCGGGACCGCAGATACGCAGTATTTT.

The rearrangement links TRBV30 to TRBJ1-2; D is possibly TRBD1 (6 bases). Trimming shortened V by 1 base and J by 3 bases, and 9 bases separated the two germline ends. Germline CDR1 is GTSNPN and CDR2 is SVGIG (reference sequence). The CDR3 covers 13 residues. CDR3 DNA: TGTGCCTGGAGTGAAGCAGGGGACTATGGCTACACCTTC. Encoded protein: CAWSEAGDYGYTF.

V and J are TRBV30 and TRBJ2-2, with D possibly TRBD2 on 5 matching bases. The CDR3 runs to 14 residues. V was shortened by 7 bases and J by 6 bases, with 18 bases between the two germline ends. Germline CDR1 is GTSNPN and CDR2 is SVGIG (reference sequence). Here the CDR3 reads CALRNGIISGELFF. CDR3 in DNA: TGTGCCTTACGCAACGGGATAATCTCCGGGGAGCTGTTTTTT.

The rearrangement uses TRBV27 and TRBJ1-5; no firm D call. Deletions cut 11 bases from V and 0 bases from J, with 17 bases between. Germline CDR1 reads MNHEY; CDR2 reads SMNVEV (reference sequence). The CDR3 length is 15 residues. The CDR3, as DNA: TGTGCCTCGGGGAAAAAAACAGATAGCAATCAGCCCCAGCATTTT. Encoded protein: CASGKKTDSNQPQHF.

The genes are TRBV18 and TRBJ2-3, with D maybe TRBD1 (5 bases). Germline CDR1 is KGHSH and CDR2 is LQKENI. This CDR3 region has 14 residues. V lost 3 bases and J lost 4, with 11 bases in between. The CDR3 coding sequence is TGTGCCAGCTCACCCGAGGTAGGGGCAGATACGCAGTATTTT. Its protein is CASSPEVGADTQYF.

The V and J genes are TRBV10-3 and TRBJ1-2; 7 bases are a match to TRBD1. The germline V gene encodes CDR1 ENHRY and CDR2 SYGVKD. The CDR3 spans 13 residues. V was pared by 8 bases and J by 0 bases, with 3 bases of the junction left unmatched. CDR3 nucleotide sequence: TGTGCCATCGGGACAGAGTCTAACTATGGCTACACCTTC. This codes for CAIGTESNYGYTF.

The J gene is TRBJ1-1, the V gene TRBV5-1; unclear D gene. Trimming pared 4 bases from V and 8 bases from J, leaving 18 bases between. Germline V gene lookup returns CDR1 SGHRS and CDR2 YFSETQ. CDR3 length: 14 amino acids. CDR3 DNA: TGCGCCAGCAGCCCCCGGACTGGAATTGGGGAAGCTTTCTTT. It translates to CASSPRTGIGEAFF.

V is TRBV4-1 and J is TRBJ2-5; 10 bases align to TRBD1. J lost 4 bases, V lost 2 bases, and 4 bases had no gene match. The length of the CDR3 is 15 residues. Germline V CDR1 and CDR2: MGHRA, YSYEKL. CDR3 coding DNA: TGCGCCAGCAGCCAACCGACAGGGGGCAGAGAGACCCAGTACTTC. It yields the protein CASSQPTGGRETQYF.

As for this clone: Relative to the germline gene, one junction end is altered; a read error may explain this. The chain recombines TRBV20-1 with TRBJ2-7, with 7 bases fitting TRBD1. There are 11 residues in the CDR3. The germline V gene encodes CDR1 DFQATT and CDR2 SNEGSKA (reference sequence). CDR3 amino acids: CLGTTGEEQYF. The CDR3 coding sequence is TGTCTCGGCACAACAGGGGAAGAGCAGTACTTC.

The chain is built from TRBV5-4 and TRBJ2-5; D possibly corresponds to TRBD1 (6 bases). This CDR3 has 16 residues. CDR1 and CDR2 (germline): SGHNT, YYREEE (reference sequence). The V and J ends lost 3 bases and 3 bases respectively, with 18 bases between them. CDR3 DNA sequence: TGTGCCAGCAGCTCCGCGGCCGGACAGATGGAAGAGACCCAGTACTTC. Translated, it gives CASSSAAGQMEETQYF.

The J gene is TRBJ2-3, the V gene TRBV7-2; TRBD2 is a possible D gene (5 bases). The CDR3 runs to 14 residues. Trimming shortened V by 5 bases and J by 4 bases, and 13 bases separated the two germline ends. The germline V gene has CDR1 SGHTA and CDR2 FQGNSA. This CDR3 is CASSPGKWADTQYF. CDR3 DNA sequence: TGTGCCAGCAGCCCCGGGAAGTGGGCAGATACGCAGTATTTT.

The count of this clone is one. The gene calls are TRBV2 and TRBJ1-2; D is undetermined. Trimming stripped 7 bases from V and 0 bases from J, with 9 bases between. CDR3 size: 13 residues. Germline V gene data show CDR1 as SNHLY and CDR2 as FYNNEI. The CDR3 here is CASTGGTNYGYTF. The CDR3 DNA follows: TGTGCCAGCACAGGTGGTACTAACTATGGCTACACCTTC.

This clone has more than one count but fewer than ten. The gene calls are TRBV6-4 and TRBJ1-1, with D tentatively TRBD1 (6 bases). V was trimmed by 8 bases and J by 11 bases, leaving 18 bases between them. CDR1 is MRHNA and CDR2 is SNTAGT in the germline V gene. There are 12 residues in the CDR3. CDR3 loop: CASLRDINRAFF. CDR3 bases: TGTGCCAGCCTCCGGGACATTAATAGGGCTTTCTTT.

In this sample, this clone turned up once. The rearrangement links TRBV7-9 to TRBJ2-5; tentative D call: TRBD1 (5 bases). The CDR3 consists of 15 residues. With 1 base removed from V and 3 bases from J, the gap between germline ends came to 12 bases. CDR1 is SEHNR, CDR2 FQNEAQ, per germline (reference sequence). The CDR3 spells CASSLVGIGEETQYF. CDR3 bases: TGTGCCAGCAGCTTAGTTGGGATAGGGGAAGAGACCCAGTACTTC.

The rearrangement links TRBV11-1 to TRBJ2-1; the D gene is possibly TRBD1 (5 bases). In germline, CDR1 is SGHAT, CDR2 FQDESV (reference sequence). Trimming took off 5 bases at V and 9 bases at J, with 20 bases between the two ends. The CDR3 loop spans 15 amino acids. CDR3 loop: CASSAQGKAFSEQFF. In DNA, the CDR3 is TGTGCCAGCAGCGCCCAGGGAAAGGCTTTCAGTGAGCAGTTCTTC.

V gene TRBV19 combines with J gene TRBJ2-5, with 7 bases aligning to TRBD1. The CDR3 sequence is 16 residues long. V dropped 6 bases and J dropped 2; count of bases not matched to a gene: 12. Germline V gene lookup returns CDR1 LNHDA and CDR2 SQIVND (reference sequence). As DNA, the CDR3 is TGTGCCAGTAGCCGGAGACAGGGTGCGGCACAAGAGACCCAGTACTTC. Translated: CASSRRQGAAQETQYF.

The V gene is TRBV7-2, the J gene TRBJ2-7; a weak D match, TRBD1 (5 bases). This CDR3 has 13 residues. Germline CDR1 and CDR2: SGHTA and FQGNSA. V was clipped by 5 bases and J by 0 bases, with 8 bases between them. The CDR3 nucleotides are TGTGCCAGCAGCCCACAGGCCTCCTACGAGCAGTACTTC. This codes for CASSPQASYEQYF.

The CDR3 reads CASSLANDLSYNEQFF. CDR3 nucleotides: TGCGCCAGCAGCTTGGCGAATGACCTATCCTACAATGAGCAGTTCTTC. V is TRBV5-1 and J is TRBJ2-1, with no clear D. Germline CDR1 and CDR2: SGHRS and YFSETQ. This CDR3 region has 16 residues. Trimming shortened V by 0 bases and J by 1 base, and 11 bases separated the two germline ends.

The chain couples TRBV6-5 to TRBJ1-2; tentative D call: TRBD1 (5 bases). The CDR3 contains 14 residues. Trimming shortened V by 4 bases and J by 2 bases, and 11 bases separated the two germline ends. Germline-derived CDR1 and CDR2 are MNHEY and SVGAGI. In nucleotides, the CDR3 is TGTGCCAGCAGTTTCCAGGGATTAAACTATGGCTACACCTTC. This gives the protein CASSFQGLNYGYTF.

This chain uses TRBV6-5 with TRBJ2-5, with D unresolved. The CDR3 is 14 amino acids. Looked up from germline, CDR1 is MNHEY and CDR2 is SVGAGI. Trimming took 0 bases from V and 5 from J, leaving 10 bases between them. The CDR3 nucleotides are TGTGCCAGCAGTTACTCTGGGCCTTCGGAGACCCAGTACTTC. This encodes CASSYSGPSETQYF.

The chain has TRBV25-1 and TRBJ2-7, with 9 nucleotides matching TRBD1. V was pared by 4 bases and J by 5 bases, with 18 bases of the junction left unmatched. CDR3 size: 18 residues. Germline V gene lookup returns CDR1 MGHDK and CDR2 SYGVNS. In DNA form, the CDR3 reads TGTGCCAGCAGTGCATCGTCCCGGGACAGGGTGAGGTGGAACGAGCAGTACTTC. Amino acid sequence: CASSASSRDRVRWNEQYF.